This T cell receptor beta chain was found in a study of T cell responses to AZD1222 COVID-19 vaccine. Only in-frame clones appear in the TCRdb table, and some are missing; sequencing was by immunoSEQ multiplex PCR. Among under 90,000 clones listed, about 83% were seen once. The germline V gene encodes CDR1 ENHRY and CDR2 SYGVKD. Trimming stripped 9 bases from V and 3 bases from J, with 11 bases between. The CDR3 length is 13 residues. This chain joins TRBV10-3 and TRBJ2-2; a possible D gene is TRBD2 (6 bases). The specimen comprised peripheral blood, sampled 28 days after the second AZD1222 dose. The source of this sequence is an adult who received the AZD1222 COVID-19 vaccine. In nucleotides, the CDR3 is TGTGCCATTAGGAGGGAGTACACCGGGGAGCTGTTTTTT. Its protein product is CAIRREYTGELFF.